These 10 T cell receptor beta chains share one sample of origin, sequenced in a study of blood T cell repertoires in COVID-19 (dated by TCRdb to about 2020). The library was generated by the immunoSEQ multiplex PCR assay. TCRdb limited this immuneACCESS table to in-frame rearrangements with V and J called. A share of clones is missing; checked studies link under half to unresolved V genes, and the rest is unexplained. The sample records approximately 130,000 clones, around 77% of which are singletons. The ten largest clones capture roughly 7.9% of the sample. Material: peripheral blood. The origin of the receptors is a human donor in a cohort sampled during active COVID-19.

The chain is built from TRBV24-1 and TRBJ1-1, with D perhaps matching TRBD1 (5 bases). The CDR3 has 17 amino acids. CDR1 and CDR2 from the germline V gene are KGHDR and SFDVKD. Deletions cut 5 bases from V and 0 bases from J, with 18 bases between. The DNA of the CDR3 is TGTGCCACCAGTGTACAGGTGGCATTAGCCCTGAACACTGAAGCTTTCTTT. Translating it yields CATSVQVALALNTEAFF.

The V and J genes are TRBV15 and TRBJ2-6; D is unclear. The CDR3 has 16 amino acids. Germline V gene sequence: CDR1 LNHNV, CDR2 YYDKDF (reference sequence). Trimming removed 0 bases at V and 4 bases at J, with 10 bases between. CDR3 region: CATSRDMGSGANVLTF. CDR3 bases: TGTGCCACCAGCAGAGATATGGGCTCCGGGGCCAACGTCCTGACTTTC.

V usage is TRBV2 and J usage is TRBJ2-7; TRBD2 matches 8 bases. Germline V gene data show CDR1 as SNHLY and CDR2 as FYNNEI. The length of the CDR3 is 13 residues. V lost 7 bases and J lost 1; bases outside the gene matches: 3. The CDR3 DNA reads TGTGCCAGCACGGGGGGGTCTTCCTACGAGCAGTACTTC. It encodes CASTGGSSYEQYF.

A few counts support this clone. The CDR3 DNA sequence: TGTGCCACCCTGGGTTTTGGGCTAGCGGACTACGAGCAGTACTTC. Translating gives CATLGFGLADYEQYF. The genes are TRBV2 and TRBJ2-7; 7 bases fit TRBD2. V gave up 10 bases and J gave up 3 bases; unmatched junction bases: 15. This CDR3 is 15 amino acids long. Germline assignment: CDR1 SNHLY and CDR2 FYNNEI.

The rearrangement uses TRBV2 and TRBJ1-1; 8 positions match TRBD1. Looked up from germline, CDR1 is SNHLY and CDR2 is FYNNEI. The CDR3 spans 12 residues. With 6 bases clipped from V and 6 bases from J, the junction kept 3 bases outside the gene matches. The CDR3 DNA sequence: TGTGCCAGCAGAAGGGACAGGCCTGAAGCTTTCTTT. It is translated as CASRRDRPEAFF.

The chain links TRBV5-1 to TRBJ2-5; D might be TRBD2 (5 bases). From germline, CDR1 is SGHRS and CDR2 YFSETQ. V gave up 4 bases and J gave up 0 bases, with 16 bases separating them. The CDR3 totals 16 residues. The CDR3 loop is CASSQNPIANQETQYF. CDR3 nucleotide sequence: TGCGCCAGCAGCCAGAACCCCATAGCGAACCAAGAGACCCAGTACTTC.

The rearrangement links TRBV6-6 to TRBJ2-7, with 8 bases identical to TRBD1. This CDR3 region has 16 residues. With 4 bases clipped from V and 7 bases from J, the junction kept 15 bases outside the gene matches. CDR1 and CDR2 from the germline V gene are MNHNY and SVGAGI (reference sequence). Written as DNA, the CDR3 is TGTGCCAGCAGTTCATTGGCAGGGGGCCGGGATGGGGAGCAGTACTTC. Protein: CASSSLAGGRDGEQYF.

The CDR3 region has the DNA TGTGCCAGCAGTTACCGCGCAGGGGGAAACTATGGCTACACCTTC. Translating gives CASSYRAGGNYGYTF. The V and J genes are TRBV28 and TRBJ1-2; 7 bases fit TRBD1. The CDR3 is 15 amino acids. Trimming at V came to 4 bases and at J to 2 bases, leaving 7 bases not matched to a gene. Looked up from germline, CDR1 is MDHEN and CDR2 is SYDVKM.

In this sample, this clone turned up once. The rearrangement joins TRBV27 to TRBJ2-7, with a weak D call TRBD2 (6 bases). CDR1 is MNHEY, CDR2 SMNVEV, per germline (reference sequence). V lost 2 bases to trimming and J lost 6 bases, with 14 bases between them. The CDR3 extends over 14 amino acids. CDR3 bases: TGTGCCAGCAGTTTAGCCGCTCCCGGGGGCGAGCAGTACTTC. It codes for CASSLAAPGGEQYF.

The chain joins TRBV18 to TRBJ2-7; 7 bases are shared with TRBD1. The CDR3 spans 15 residues. Germline CDR1 and CDR2: KGHSH and LQKENI. The J segment lost 1 base and the V segment lost 3 bases, leaving 6 bases of the junction unmatched. Here the CDR3 reads CASSPEQGNSYEQYF. The CDR3 DNA reads TGTGCCAGCTCACCCGAACAGGGGAATTCCTACGAGCAGTACTTC.